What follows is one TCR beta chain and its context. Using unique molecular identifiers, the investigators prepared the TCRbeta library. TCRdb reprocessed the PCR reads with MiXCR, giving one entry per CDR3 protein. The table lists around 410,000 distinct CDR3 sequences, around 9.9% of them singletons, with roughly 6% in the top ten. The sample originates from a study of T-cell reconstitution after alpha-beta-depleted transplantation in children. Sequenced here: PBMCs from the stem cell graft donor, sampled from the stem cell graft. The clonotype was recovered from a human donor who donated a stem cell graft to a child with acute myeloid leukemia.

The CDR3 sequence is CASSYQGVVSPLHF. The CDR3 coding sequence is TGTGCCAGCAGTTACCAGGGAGTAGTATCACCCCTCCACTTT. The gene calls are TRBV6-5 and TRBJ1-6; D possibly corresponds to TRBD1 (5 bases). V lost 2 bases to trimming and J lost 10 bases, with 12 bases between them. CDR1 is MNHEY, CDR2 SVGAGI, per germline. The CDR3 runs 14 residues.